This TCR beta chain was retrieved from a study of shared clonotypes between healthy human individuals. Background on the study: Per donor, CD8 memory used one plate, CD8 naive used two, CD4 memory used three and CD4 naive used three. The study, taken as a whole, reports: A handful of donors shared about 4.8% of their naive CD4 clonotypes.

In the CD4+ fraction, cells were divided into CD45RA+ naive and CD45RA-negative memory subsets. Each replicate PCR on the sorted subsets used approximately 180 ng DNA (about 30,000 T cell genomes). Sequencing used immunoSEQ multiplex PCR; TCRdb keeps in-frame clones, though not all of them. The sample includes hundreds of thousands of clones, about 73% of them seen just once. In regard to this clone: Its antigen is not identified.

CDR3 length equals 11 residues. V lost 11 bases and J 2 bases, leaving 10 bases between the germline ends. Germline assignment: CDR1 MDHEN and CDR2 SYDVKM. The V and J genes are TRBV28 and TRBJ2-7, with D perhaps TRBD1 (5 bases). The receptor comes from a man aged 25 to 40 in good health. Sequencing was done on a sample of memory CD4+ T cells sorted from blood. Subset meaning: CD45RA-negative fraction. The CDR3 DNA is TGTGCCTGGGGCAGCCCCTACGAGCAGTACTTC. This sequence encodes CAWGSPYEQYF.